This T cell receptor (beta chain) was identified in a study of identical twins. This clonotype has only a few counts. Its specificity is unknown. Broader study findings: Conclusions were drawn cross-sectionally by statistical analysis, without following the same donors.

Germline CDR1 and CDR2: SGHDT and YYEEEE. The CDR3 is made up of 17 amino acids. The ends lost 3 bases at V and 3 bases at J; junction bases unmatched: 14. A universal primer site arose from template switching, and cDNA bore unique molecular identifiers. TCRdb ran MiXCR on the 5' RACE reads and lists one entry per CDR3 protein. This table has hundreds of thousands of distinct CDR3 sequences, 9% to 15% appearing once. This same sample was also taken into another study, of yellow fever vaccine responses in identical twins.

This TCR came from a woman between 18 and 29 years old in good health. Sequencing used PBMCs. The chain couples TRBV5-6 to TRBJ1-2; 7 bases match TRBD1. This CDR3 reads CASSSPRLSRGDYGYTF. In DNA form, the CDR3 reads TGTGCCAGCAGCTCCCCTCGGCTGAGCAGGGGGGACTATGGCTACACCTTC. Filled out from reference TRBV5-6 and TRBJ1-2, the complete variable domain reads DAGVTQSPTHLIKTRGQQVTLRCSPKSGHDTVSWYQQALGQGPQFIFQYYEEEERQRGNFPDRFSGHQFPNYSSELNVNALLLGDSALYLCASSSPRLSRGDYGYTFGSGTRLTVV.